Given below is one T cell receptor (beta chain) in context. Its antigen has not been determined. No qualities accompany the bases; no much larger clone lies one base away. The sample comes from a study of regulatory T cells in long-lasting Graves disease (dated by TCRdb to 2020 to 2022). Notes on the research overall: Patients with newly diagnosed Graves' disease had been on antithyroid drugs for under 3 months. Persistent Graves' disease patients were compared with newly diagnosed Graves' disease patients by peripheral blood TCR sequencing and RNA sequencing. The study took place in China and was registered as a clinical trial. A total of roughly 35 samples were covered by TCR sequencing, comprising approximately 13 persistent and about 20 newly diagnosed Graves' disease patients. Broad study findings and their caveats: Persistent disease showed preferential use of TRBV28, TRBJ1-2 and TRBJ2-5, whereas newly diagnosed disease favored TRBV20-1 and TRBJ2-1. A larger number of public clonotypes was shared among persistent patients (over 2,500) than among newly diagnosed patients (around 890). Lower TCR Shannon entropy and fewer highly expanded clones were observed in persistent Graves' disease patients than in newly diagnosed patients, which suggested clonal expansion. Sequencing and analysis were restricted to the TCR beta chain. Only peripheral blood was studied, because thyroid tissue, the primary lesion, was inaccessible. The authors acknowledged the small sample size as a limitation that may reduce accuracy.

From a lookup of the germline V gene, CDR1 and CDR2 are SNHLY and FYNNEI. The CDR3 numbers 14 residues from cysteine through phenylalanine. Just CDR3 DNA is preserved here, 42 bases in frame from base 1. V loses 9 bases of germline sequence and J loses 2 bases, and the interval between the two ends is 14 bases. The sample's time point label is to be understood as: newly diagnosed GD, antithyroid drugs for less than 3 months. RNA was extracted from PBMCs in TRIzol for both TCR sequencing and RNA sequencing. The diagnosis of Graves' disease followed American Thyroid Association guidelines. Recruitment of patients was carried out at an endocrinology department in Xi'an, China. From each patient, around 9 milliliters of peripheral blood was collected into an EDTA anticoagulant tube. Ficoll Paque Plus density gradient separation was used to isolate PBMCs, and no additional T cell sorting was done. An Agilent 2100 Bioanalyzer and agarose gel were used to check RNA quality, while a NanoDrop 2000 measured RNA concentration.

Library construction relied on multiplex PCR. Sequencing used an Illumina HiSeq 4000. iRepertoire HTBI primers and Arm-PCR amplification of CDR3 regions were used to construct TCR beta libraries. Gel purification was performed on PCR products prior to sequencing. Turning to the authors' computational methods: Gene usage analysis of CDR3 amino acid clonotypes relied on the 62 TRBV and 14 TRBJ segments identified across samples. COPE and FqMerger were used to merge filtered high-quality paired reads into contigs. BLAST was used to align contigs to IMGT TRBV, TRBD and TRBJ reference genes, with CDR3 defined following IMGT. Any clonotype with a frequency above 0.1% was counted as a highly expanded clone. Shannon entropy served as the measure of repertoire diversity, while the Gini coefficient captured V-J evenness. Clonotypes shared by more than one individual were considered public. TCRdb reworked the public reads: Q25 trimming with fastp, MiXCR clone assembly, productive beta chains retained. Each CDR3 protein appears once, grouped with its most common genes and DNA. TCRdb's processing, not the study's, gives the V and J calls here. The sample table records 550,000 to 700,000 distinct CDR3 sequences; more than 15% of these occur just once. 9.5% to 15% of the sample is taken by the ten largest.

The sample was also reused in another study, on T cells in Graves' hyperthyroidism and ophthalmopathy. Looking at the second paper: Stable Graves' hyperthyroidism was defined as the absence of progression to ophthalmopathy over 18 months of follow-up. Hyperthyroidism patients were aged 18 to 65 years and newly diagnosed, with disease duration of less than 2 months. Exclusion was applied to patients with uncontrolled infections, other autoimmune diseases, pregnancy or lactation. Diagnoses were based on clinical symptoms, serum thyroxine and TRAb, thyroid ultrasound and orbital computed tomography. The first round of RT-PCR for the TCR CDR3 was performed with the HTBI primer set and the Qiagen OneStep RT-PCR kit. Most expanded thyroid clonotypes (frequency above 0.001) were also detected in blood, suggesting blood repertoires may reflect thyroid immune responses. A model built on a 13 V-J signature distinguished ophthalmopathy from stable hyperthyroidism, reaching around 87% sensitivity and under 84% specificity in cross-validation and 80%/75% in testing. In validation, progression to ophthalmopathy was predicted by the model with 70.59% sensitivity and roughly 76% specificity, a median of approximately 6.5 months before onset. To identify TCR V-J signatures that set the groups apart, the researchers used a discovery cohort of about a hundred patients, made up of around 40 with Graves' ophthalmopathy and around 58 with stable Graves' hyperthyroidism. Prospective prediction of ophthalmopathy was tested in an independent validation cohort of 18 to 20 hyperthyroidism patients and 15 to 17 patients who later progressed to ophthalmopathy. For training and testing, the 110 or so patients in the discovery cohort were randomly divided in a 7:3 ratio. In addition, the study compared T-cell repertoires in thyroid tissue and in blood from roughly 6 Graves' hyperthyroidism patients. Once sampling was done, hyperthyroidism patients were given methimazole at a starting dose of 30 mg daily, whereas ophthalmopathy patients were given high-dose intravenous methylprednisolone. Libraries were constructed in a second round of multiplex PCR, after which size selection and purification were carried out. Libraries were sequenced paired-end with 100 bp reads on an Illumina HiSeq2000. SOAPnuke was used to process the raw data, with reads discarded if the reads contained adapters or uncalled bases, had a mean Phred below 15, or lacked an exact constant-primer or identifier match. COPE v1.2.5 was used to merge high-quality paired reads, and clonotypes were defined as unique nucleotide sequences. MiTCR v1.1 was used to align clonotypes to the IMGT TRBV, TRBD and TRBJ reference segments. Only V-J combinations with frequency above 0.0001, covering roughly 99% of repertoires, were analysed. A TCS score was defined as the ratio between F50 (clonal expansion) and ExV (chaos), using BLOSUM62-based TCRdist between CDR3 peptides within each V-J. Welch's t-statistics and random forest reduced approximately 520 V-J features to 10 to 15, which were used in a naive Bayes classifier (R e1071). Sample size was not statistically predetermined, and investigators were not blinded to group allocation. The paper reports TCR Vbeta CDR3 sequencing of some 140 peripheral blood samples: around 45 ophthalmopathy, 70 to 85 hyperthyroidism and some 17 progressor patients.

The input for sequencing was peripheral blood mononuclear cells (PBMCs), taken at new diagnosis, from a patient treated with antithyroid drugs. The receptor comes from a man aged 18 to 30 with Graves disease. Donor details come from another sample of the same person, matched by shared clones. The V and J segments used are TRBV2 and TRBJ2-4; the D gene is perhaps TRBD2, on 6 matching bases. The CDR3 is CASDGSGTKNIQYF. The nucleotide sequence reads TGTGCCAGTGACGGGAGCGGAACCAAAAACATTCAGTACTTC.